The T cell receptor (beta chain) described here comes from a study of cytotoxic CD8 clonotypes in ibrutinib-treated CLL. Study summary: Following a median around twelve months of treatment, with a range of 6 to 36, response samples were taken. The average sample held approximately 260,000 productive templates and 96,000 or so productive rearrangements. General observations from the study: Patients had baseline clonality above age-matched healthy donors, and this clonality moved with circulating CD8+ T-cell counts. Public clonotypes, an uncommon group, contracted or remained stable on treatment.

Profiled with immunoSEQ multiplex PCR; TCRdb holds only in-frame clones, not every one. The sample lists over 65,000 clones; more than 75% were seen once. This CDR3 has 13 residues. CDR1 and CDR2 (germline): SGHRS, YFSETQ. V was trimmed by 4 bases and J by 6 bases, leaving 11 bases between them. Points on this clone: The antigen is not known.

The chain recombines TRBV5-1 with TRBJ2-1; maybe TRBD2 (6 bases). This clonotype was sampled from a human donor with chronic lymphocytic leukemia. Sample: PBMCs, taken after 12 months of ibrutinib treatment. CDR3: CASSKAGGNEQFF. The CDR3 nucleotides are TGCGCCAGCAGCAAGGCCGGGGGCAATGAGCAGTTCTTC.